One sample yielded the 24 T cell receptor beta chains listed below, sequenced in a study of T-cell memory formation after mild COVID-19. TCRdb independently ran MiXCR on the 5' RACE reads; one entry per CDR3 protein. There are around 320,000 distinct CDR3 sequences in the sample; over 25% occur only once, and approximately 12% lies in the top ten. Sequenced sample: PBMCs or a T cell subset sorted from them (not recorded which). Receptors were obtained from an adult woman who had mild COVID-19 (a few samples of this study predate the infection). Cell type and time point are not known.

V gene TRBV5-5 combines with J gene TRBJ2-1, with D possibly TRBD1 on 6 matching bases. The V and J ends lost 0 bases and 4 bases respectively, with 17 bases between them. Germline V CDR1 and CDR2: SGHKS, YYEKEE (reference sequence). This CDR3 has 17 residues. This chain's CDR3 is CASSLVSRQGLYNEQFF. As DNA, the CDR3 is TGTGCCAGCAGCTTGGTTAGTCGCCAGGGGCTATACAATGAGCAGTTCTTC.

The rearrangement uses TRBV6-1 and TRBJ1-1; D is unclear. CDR3 length: 13 residues. Germline CDR1 reads MNHNS; CDR2 reads SASEGT. The V gene lost 4 bases and the J gene lost 6 bases, with 12 bases spanning the gap. CDR3 loop: CASSAPIRAEAFF. CDR3 bases: TGTGCCAGCAGTGCCCCGATCAGAGCTGAAGCTTTCTTT.

This clonotype came up a few times. The rearrangement links TRBV7-2 to TRBJ2-2; D remains unclear. V gave up 2 bases and J gave up 8 bases, with 3 bases separating them. Germline CDR1 reads SGHTA; CDR2 reads FQGNSA. CDR3 length: 11 amino acids. The CDR3 nucleotides read TGTGCCAGCAGCTTACTGGGGGAGCTGTTTTTT. It specifies CASSLLGELFF.

The chain links TRBV7-2 to TRBJ1-1; tentative D call: TRBD1 (6 bases). The germline gives CDR1 SGHTA, CDR2 FQGNSA. V was clipped by 4 bases and J by 0 bases, with 15 bases between them. This CDR3 has 16 residues. CDR3 in amino acids: CASSSTGFLVNTEAFF. CDR3 coding DNA: TGTGCCAGCAGCTCAACAGGGTTCCTTGTGAACACTGAAGCTTTCTTT.

V gene TRBV7-9 combines with J gene TRBJ2-5; 7 bases are a match to TRBD1. V gave up 5 bases and J gave up 1 base; unmatched junction bases: 7. The CDR3 is 15 amino acids. Germline CDR1 and CDR2: SEHNR and FQNEAQ (reference sequence). CDR3 DNA sequence: TGTGCCAGCAGCCCCCAGGGACAGCTCCAAGAGACCCAGTACTTC. As protein: CASSPQGQLQETQYF.

This clonotype appeared a few times. This chain joins TRBV27 and TRBJ2-5; D not certain. There are 13 residues in the CDR3. Germline CDR1 reads MNHEY; CDR2 reads SMNVEV (reference sequence). Trimming took 8 bases from V and 0 from J, leaving 10 bases between them. The CDR3 reads CASSGEYQETQYF. The CDR3 DNA reads TGTGCCAGCTCGGGCGAGTACCAAGAGACCCAGTACTTC.

The V gene is TRBV12-3 or TRBV12-4, the J gene TRBJ2-7; no reliable D call. The CDR3 sequence is 12 residues long. Deletions cut 3 bases from V and 6 bases from J, with 9 bases between. The CDR3 DNA is TGTGCCAGCAGTTTTTCCCCCCTCGAGCAGTACTTC. Its protein is CASSFSPLEQYF.

This clonotype showed up just once. The genes are TRBV10-1 and TRBJ1-2; 9 bases match TRBD1. Losses at the gene ends were 6 bases for V and 3 bases for J; bases not matched to a gene: 5. The CDR3 has 14 amino acids. Per germline, CDR1 WNHNN and CDR2 SYGVQD (reference sequence). This CDR3 reads CASRNRGLDYGYTF. The DNA of the CDR3 is TGCGCCAGCAGAAACAGGGGGCTAGACTATGGCTACACCTTC.

This clonotype has a handful of counts. This chain joins TRBV11-3 and TRBJ2-5; TRBD2 matches at 7 bases. Germline CDR1 SGHNT, CDR2 YENEEA. The CDR3 is 15 amino acids. Trimming at V came to 5 bases and at J to 7 bases, leaving 13 bases not matched to a gene. Here the CDR3 reads CASSQLSTAGRTQYF. CDR3 DNA sequence: TGTGCCAGCAGCCAACTATCGACAGCGGGGAGGACCCAGTACTTC.

The J gene is TRBJ1-1, the V gene TRBV4-3; D uncertain. The germline V gene encodes CDR1 LGHNA and CDR2 YSLEER. V lost 0 bases and J lost 4, with 6 bases in between. The CDR3 covers 13 residues. The CDR3 loop reads CASSQDPSTEAFF. The CDR3 nucleotides are TGCGCCAGCAGCCAAGACCCCAGCACTGAAGCTTTCTTT.

The gene calls are TRBV6-5 and TRBJ2-1; 8 bases match TRBD1. With 6 bases clipped from V and 9 bases from J, the junction kept 19 bases outside the gene matches. Looked up from germline, CDR1 is MNHEY and CDR2 is SVGAGI. The CDR3 has 17 residues. The CDR3 region has the DNA TGTGCCAGCAGGGCCAACCCGTGGGACAGGACTAAGGGTGAGCAGTTCTTC. Protein: CASRANPWDRTKGEQFF.

The chain couples TRBV20-1 to TRBJ2-3; 12 bases match TRBD2. Looked up from germline, CDR1 is DFQATT and CDR2 is SNEGSKA (reference sequence). The V and J ends lost 5 bases and 5 bases, in that order; junction bases with no gene match: 8. This CDR3 has 15 amino acids. CDR3 DNA: TGCAGTGCTCCCCCTTCTAGCGGGGGGGGAGATACGCAGTATTTT. Protein: CSAPPSSGGGDTQYF.

Only a few counts were recorded for this clonotype. This rearrangement joins TRBV6-5 to TRBJ2-2, with D perhaps TRBD1 (7 bases). There are 14 residues in the CDR3. CDR1 MNHEY and CDR2 SVGAGI come from the germline V gene. V lost 6 bases, J lost 5 bases, and 13 bases lay in between. CDR3 bases: TGTGCCAGCAGCCCAGGGGGGTGGACCGGGGAGCTGTTTTTT. Residues: CASSPGGWTGELFF.

This clonotype was seen more than once but under ten times. The gene calls are TRBV4-2 and TRBJ2-3; 12 bases agree with TRBD2. Germline CDR1 LGHNA, CDR2 YNFKEQ. This CDR3 comprises 16 residues. V lost 2 bases, J lost 4 bases, and 4 bases stayed unmatched. CDR3 region: CASSQLAGGPADTQYF. CDR3 in DNA: TGTGCCAGCAGCCAACTAGCGGGGGGGCCGGCAGATACGCAGTATTTT.

The chain joins TRBV19 to TRBJ1-1; D possibly corresponds to TRBD1 (5 bases). Germline V CDR1 and CDR2: LNHDA, SQIVND (reference sequence). Trimming cost V 6 bases and J 6 bases, with 17 bases left between them. This CDR3 has 14 amino acids. The CDR3 sequence is CASSWQGFDPEAFF. The CDR3 DNA reads as TGTGCCAGTAGCTGGCAGGGATTCGATCCTGAAGCTTTCTTT.

The CDR3 DNA sequence: TGCGCCAGCAGCTTGGTGACAACTTCCTACGAGCAGTACTTC. This sequence encodes CASSLVTTSYEQYF. This chain uses TRBV5-1 with TRBJ2-7, with unresolved D. The CDR3 contains 14 residues. V gave up 0 bases and J gave up 1 base, with 8 bases separating them. The germline V gene has CDR1 SGHRS and CDR2 YFSETQ.

The chain couples TRBV4-3 to TRBJ2-7; the D gene is possibly TRBD2 (5 bases). This CDR3 is built from 15 residues. The V gene lost 2 bases and the J gene lost 3 bases, with 14 bases spanning the gap. The V gene's germline CDR1 is LGHNA and CDR2 YSLEER. The CDR3 region has the DNA TGCGCCAGCAGCCAACAGGATACGGACTTCTACGAGCAGTACTTC. It specifies CASSQQDTDFYEQYF.

The rearrangement uses TRBV6-1 and TRBJ2-3; 7 bases map to TRBD1. Germline CDR1 and CDR2: MNHNS and SASEGT. V shed 6 bases and J 0 bases; nucleotides not matched to a gene: 3. This CDR3 is 14 amino acids long. The CDR3 spells CASRDRTSTDTQYF. The DNA for the CDR3 is TGTGCCAGCAGGGACAGGACAAGCACAGATACGCAGTATTTT.

The V and J genes are TRBV29-1 and TRBJ2-7; D is undetermined. This CDR3 is built from 13 residues. V dropped 6 bases and J dropped 2 bases, with 14 bases sitting between them. Germline loops: CDR1 SQVTM, CDR2 ANQGSEA. CDR3 protein: CSVETTGAYEQYF. CDR3 bases: TGCAGCGTCGAAACTACTGGAGCCTACGAGCAGTACTTC.

This sequence joins TRBV20-1 and TRBJ2-7, with D perhaps TRBD2 (6 bases). Germline V gene data show CDR1 as DFQATT and CDR2 as SNEGSKA (reference sequence). Trimming took off 2 bases at V and 3 bases at J, with 17 bases between the two ends. The CDR3 covers 15 residues. The CDR3 DNA is TGCAGTGCTAGAAGTAGAGGCGGGGCCGGCTACGAGCAGTACTTC. Translation gives CSARSRGGAGYEQYF.

This clonotype occurred many times. CDR3 DNA: TGTGCCACCAGCAGAGATACGGCAGATACGCAGTATTTT. Its translation: CATSRDTADTQYF. The chain joins TRBV15 to TRBJ2-3; D unclear. In germline, CDR1 is LNHNV, CDR2 YYDKDF (reference sequence). V lost 0 bases and J 4 bases, leaving 5 bases between the germline ends. The CDR3 spans 13 residues. Variable domain in full (rest from reference TRBV15 and TRBJ2-3): DAMVIQNPRYQVTQFGKPVTLSCSQTLNHNVMYWYQQKSSQAPKLLFHYYDKDFNNEADTPDNFQSRRPNTSFCFLDIRSPGLGDTAMYLCATSRDTADTQYFGPGTRLTVL.

This chain uses TRBV6-5 with TRBJ2-3, with 11 bases identical to TRBD2. The CDR3 sequence is 16 residues long. Germline CDR1 and CDR2: MNHEY and SVGAGI. Germline trimming cut 8 bases from V and 4 bases from J; bases unmatched to any gene: 11. Here the CDR3 reads CASGTVAGGPSDTQYF. The CDR3 nucleotides read TGTGCCAGCGGAACCGTAGCGGGGGGGCCCTCAGATACGCAGTATTTT.

This chain uses TRBV5-1 with TRBJ2-1; D gene ambiguous. Germline-derived CDR1 and CDR2 are SGHRS and YFSETQ. V lost 0 bases and J 9 bases, leaving 10 bases between the germline ends. The length of the CDR3 is 13 residues. For the CDR3, the DNA is TGCGCCAGCAGCTTGGACGGTATCAGTGAGCAGTTCTTC. Its protein is CASSLDGISEQFF.

This clonotype was observed a few times. The chain carries TRBV18 and TRBJ2-1; TRBD1 or TRBD2 may be the D gene (5 bases each). Trimming took 3 bases from V and 2 from J, leaving 17 bases between them. The germline CDR1 and CDR2 sequences are KGHSH and LQKENI. CDR3 size: 17 residues. The CDR3 here is CASSPKVVGTTYNEQFF. CDR3 in DNA: TGTGCCAGCTCACCTAAGGTGGTGGGGACCACCTACAATGAGCAGTTCTTC.